The 16 T cell receptor beta chains in this list originate from one sample, sequenced in a study of response to subunit inactivated influenza vaccine. TCRdb processed the RT-PCR reads anew with MiXCR; each CDR3 protein has one entry. This sample has 750,000 to 850,000 distinct CDR3 sequences, with 15% to 20% found just once. The starting material was PBMCs from blood, obtained around 5 days after vaccination. These TCRs come from a man in his fifties or sixties who received an inactivated influenza vaccine.

The table lists this clonotype with many counts. The chain joins TRBV6-2 or TRBV6-3 to TRBJ1-6; D gene unclear. Germline lookup yields CDR1 MNHEY and CDR2 SVGEGT. V lost 6 bases to trimming and J lost 7 bases, with 7 bases between them. This CDR3 has 12 residues. CDR3 DNA: TGTGCCAGCAGCCGCCTAAATTCACCCCTCCACTTT. Its protein is CASSRLNSPLHF.

This clonotype was seen a few times. The J gene is TRBJ2-1, the V gene TRBV7-2; D gene uncertain. The V end was cut by 5 bases, the J end by 7 bases, with 24 bases between. CDR1 and CDR2 (germline): SGHTA, FQGNSA. This CDR3 is built from 17 residues. The DNA for the CDR3 is TGTGCCAGCAGCCCCACCTACTCGGGCAGGATTGGAAATGAGCAGTTCTTC. Translated: CASSPTYSGRIGNEQFF.

This clonotype appeared a few times. V usage is TRBV7-2 and J usage is TRBJ2-7; D gene unclear. This CDR3 comprises 14 residues. The germline V and J ends were trimmed by 3 bases and 0 bases, with 9 bases remaining between them. The germline V gene encodes CDR1 SGHTA and CDR2 FQGNSA. The DNA for the CDR3 is TGTGCCAGCAGCTTTTTTCAAGACTCCTACGAGCAGTACTTC. This encodes CASSFFQDSYEQYF.

This chain uses TRBV3-1 with TRBJ2-1, with TRBD2 identical over 11 bases. The CDR3 covers 16 residues. Trimming cost V 0 bases and J 10 bases; bases outside gene matches: 8. In germline, CDR1 is LGHDT, CDR2 YNNKEL (reference sequence). CDR3: CASSQEVMGTSGEQFF. The CDR3, as DNA: TGTGCCAGCAGCCAAGAAGTGATGGGGACTAGCGGAGAGCAGTTCTTC.

This clonotype was counted only a few times. The chain recombines TRBV18 with TRBJ2-3, with 7 bases identical to TRBD2. There are 16 residues in the CDR3. Trimming at V came to 3 bases and at J to 8 bases, leaving 14 bases not matched to a gene. The germline CDR1 and CDR2 sequences are KGHSH and LQKENI. The CDR3 sequence: CASSPRLAGDRGTQYF. In DNA, the CDR3 is TGTGCCAGCTCACCCCGTTTGGCGGGGGACCGGGGTACGCAGTATTTT. Full variable domain (missing parts from reference TRBV18 and TRBJ2-3): NAGVMQNPRHLVRRRGQEARLRCSPMKGHSHVYWYRQLPEEGLKFMVYLQKENIIDESGMPKERFSAEFPKEGPSILRIQQVVRGDSAAYFCASSPRLAGDRGTQYFGPGTRLTVL.

This clonotype was seen ten or more times. The rearrangement links TRBV12-3 or TRBV12-4 to TRBJ2-7; tentatively, D is TRBD2 (5 bases). This CDR3 comprises 13 residues. V lost 4 bases to trimming and J lost 2 bases, with 9 bases between them. CDR3 amino acids: CASSSSGTYEQYF. In DNA form, the CDR3 reads TGTGCCAGCAGTTCCTCCGGGACCTACGAGCAGTACTTC.

This clonotype was picked up a small number of times. The chain recombines TRBV6-1 with TRBJ2-7, with D tentatively TRBD1 (6 bases). CDR3 length: 13 residues. Germline V gene sequence: CDR1 MNHNS, CDR2 SASEGT. Between the trimmed V and J ends, which lost 7 bases and 2 bases, there was a span of 12 bases. CDR3 DNA: TGTGCCAGCAATCGGGACATTACCTACGAGCAGTACTTC. This translates into CASNRDITYEQYF.

This clonotype has only a few counts. V gene TRBV7-9 combines with J gene TRBJ2-1; 7 nucleotides match TRBD2. The CDR3 has 16 residues. After removal of 5 bases from V and 3 bases from J, the junction contained 10 bases not matched to a gene. The germline gives CDR1 SEHNR, CDR2 FQNEAQ (reference sequence). In nucleotides, the CDR3 is TGTGCCAGCAGCCGACTTAGTATAGCGGGCTACAATGAGCAGTTCTTC. It is translated as CASSRLSIAGYNEQFF.

This clonotype has only a few counts. V and J are TRBV7-2 and TRBJ2-1; 8 nucleotides align to TRBD2. The CDR3 totals 15 residues. The V segment lost 10 bases and the J segment 0 bases; nucleotides outside the gene matches: 8. From germline, CDR1 is SGHTA and CDR2 FQGNSA. CDR3: CATVSSGYSYNEQFF. Here the CDR3 DNA reads TGTGCCACAGTATCTAGCGGGTACTCCTACAATGAGCAGTTCTTC.

This clonotype showed up just a few times. The chain links TRBV9 to TRBJ2-1; 10 positions agree with TRBD2. The germline V gene encodes CDR1 SGDLS and CDR2 YYNGEE. V lost 8 bases to trimming and J lost 6 bases; unmatched junction nucleotides: 14. The CDR3 loop spans 16 amino acids. The DNA of the CDR3 is TGTGCCAGTACCGTCCGAGCGGGAGGGCCGGTCAATGAGCAGTTCTTC. Its translation: CASTVRAGGPVNEQFF. Combining the CDR3 with reference TRBV9 and TRBJ2-1 gives the whole variable domain DSGVTQTPKHLITATGQRVTLRCSPRSGDLSVYWYQQSLDQGLQFLIQYYNGEERAKGNILERFSAQQFPDLHSELNLSSLELGDSALYFCASTVRAGGPVNEQFFGPGTRLTVL.

The rearrangement uses TRBV7-8 and TRBJ2-3; tentatively, D is TRBD2 (6 bases). This CDR3 contains 13 residues. Deletions cut 3 bases from V and 10 bases from J, with 14 bases between. The germline V gene has CDR1 SGHVS and CDR2 FQNEAQ. DNA of the CDR3: TGTGCCAGCAGCTTGGCTGGACTATACGCGCAGTATTTT. Translated, it gives CASSLAGLYAQYF.

This clonotype was seen more than once but under ten times. V and J are TRBV20-1 and TRBJ1-2, with D unresolved. Germline V gene data show CDR1 as DFQATT and CDR2 as SNEGSKA (reference sequence). The CDR3 length is 13 residues. The germline V and J ends were trimmed by 6 bases and 4 bases, with 15 bases remaining between them. The CDR3 spells CSAPSAESYGYTF. The CDR3 coding sequence is TGCAGTGCCCCTAGTGCGGAATCCTATGGCTACACCTTC.

The J gene is TRBJ1-2, the V gene TRBV5-1; 7 nucleotides align to TRBD1. The CDR3 has 15 amino acids. The V and J ends lost 3 bases and 0 bases, in that order; junction bases with no gene match: 5. Germline CDR1 is SGHRS and CDR2 is YFSETQ. CDR3 protein: CASSWGDRPNYGYTF. Written as DNA, the CDR3 is TGCGCCAGCAGCTGGGGGGACAGACCTAACTATGGCTACACCTTC.

This clonotype was detected only a few times. CDR3 in amino acids: CASSRQAHQETQYF. CDR3 in DNA: TGTGCCAGCAGTCGACAGGCCCATCAAGAGACCCAGTACTTC. The genes are TRBV4-2 and TRBJ2-5, with D tentatively TRBD1 (6 bases). V was clipped by 6 bases and J by 2 bases, with 13 bases between them. The CDR3 loop spans 14 amino acids. CDR1 is LGHNA, CDR2 YNFKEQ, per germline.

The J gene is TRBJ2-7, the V gene TRBV12-3 or TRBV12-4, with TRBD2 identical over 8 bases. V shed 1 base, J shed 7 bases, and the junction held 6 bases outside the gene matches. The CDR3 is made up of 14 amino acids. CDR3: CASSLDGGAGEQYF. The CDR3 bases are TGTGCCAGCAGTTTAGACGGGGGGGCTGGGGAGCAGTACTTC.

This chain links TRBV12-3 or TRBV12-4 with TRBJ2-3; 9 positions agree with TRBD2. There are 16 residues in the CDR3. V shed 1 base and J 4 bases; nucleotides not matched to a gene: 6. The CDR3 is CASSLVSGRYSDTQYF. The CDR3 DNA reads as TGTGCCAGCAGTTTAGTTAGCGGGAGATACTCAGATACGCAGTATTTT.